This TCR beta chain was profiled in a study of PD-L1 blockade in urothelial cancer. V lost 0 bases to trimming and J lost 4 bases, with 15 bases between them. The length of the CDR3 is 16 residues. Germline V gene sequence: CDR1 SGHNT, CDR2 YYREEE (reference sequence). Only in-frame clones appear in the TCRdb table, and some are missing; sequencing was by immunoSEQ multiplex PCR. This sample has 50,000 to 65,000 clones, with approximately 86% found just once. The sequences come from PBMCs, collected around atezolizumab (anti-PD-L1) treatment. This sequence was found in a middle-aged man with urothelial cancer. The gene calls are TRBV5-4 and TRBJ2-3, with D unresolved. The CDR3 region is CASSLDLTSGADTQYF. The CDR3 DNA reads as TGTGCCAGCAGCTTGGATTTAACCAGTGGTGCAGATACGCAGTATTTT.